A selection of T cell receptor beta chains follows, all from one sample in a study of T-cell reconstitution after alpha-beta-depleted transplantation in children. TCRdb processed the PCR reads anew with MiXCR; each CDR3 protein has one entry. The sample lists about 15,000 distinct CDR3 sequences, 7.7% occurring once. Source: PBMCs, mostly from graft donor cells, taken 60 days after TCRalphabeta/CD19-depleted stem cell transplant. These receptors all come from a boy in the first two years of life who had a stem cell transplant for Wiskott-Aldrich syndrome, so the T cells may come from the graft donor. Each CDR3 is given with its conserved first and last residue. The D gene is left open where the match is weak. Size values are once, few and many counts, or a class for expanded clones, and some rows have none.

>many|NA|TRBJ2-5|TRBV7-9
TGTGCCAGCAGCCCCCGACAGTTTCAAGAGACCCAGTACTTC
CASSPRQFQETQYF
>many|TRBD2|TRBJ2-1|TRBV7-2
TGTGCCAGCAGCTTAGCGCTACTAGCGGGACGCCATAGTTACAATGAGCAGTTCTTC
CASSLALLAGRHSYNEQFF
>few|NA|TRBJ1-1|TRBV7-8
TGTGCCAGCGTAAAGCTTTTGCAGGGAGTTATCACTGAAGCTTTCTTT
CASVKLLQGVITEAFF
>NA|NA|TRBJ1-4|TRBV7-9
TGTGCCAGCAGCTTACGAGGGCGCTTTATTGAAAAACTGTTTTTT
CASSLRGRFIEKLFF
>many|NA|TRBJ2-3|TRBV7-9
TGTGCCAGCAGCTTAGTCCCGCTAGCGGATACGCAGTATTTT
CASSLVPLADTQYF
>many|NA|TRBJ1-2|TRBV29-1
TGCAGCGTTCAGACAAGCGACTATGGCTACACCTTC
CSVQTSDYGYTF
>many|TRBD2|TRBJ2-3|TRBV15
TGTGCCACCAGCGCCCGGAGGCTAGCGGGAGCAGATACGCAGTATTTT
CATSARRLAGADTQYF
>many|TRBD2|TRBJ2-2|TRBV20-1
TGCAGTGCTAGCACACTAGCGCAAAGGGGCACCGGGGAGCTGTTTTTT
CSASTLAQRGTGELFF
>many|NA|TRBJ1-6|TRBV28
TGTGCCAGCAGTTTACGGGTACCACCCCTCCACTTT
CASSLRVPPLHF
>few|TRBD1|TRBJ2-3|TRBV6-1
TGTGCCAGCAGTGGCAGACAGGGGGAGGCAGATACGCAGTATTTT
CASSGRQGEADTQYF
>NA|TRBD2|TRBJ2-7|TRBV4-1
TGCGCCAGCAGCCTCGGGACTAGCGGGATCTACGAGCAGTACTTC
CASSLGTSGIYEQYF
>few|TRBD1|TRBJ2-7|TRBV11-1
TGTGCCAGCAGCTTAGCGAAGAGTAGGACAGGCGGTCCCTACGAGCAGTACTTC
CASSLAKSRTGGPYEQYF
>medium-sized|TRBD1|TRBJ1-1|TRBV20-1
TGCAGTGCTCCGGGACAGTTGAACACTGAAGCTTTCTTT
CSAPGQLNTEAFF
>medium-sized|TRBD1|TRBJ2-5|TRBV5-6
TGTGCCAGCAGCCCGGACAGGGGGTTAGTGGAGACCCAGTACTTC
CASSPDRGLVETQYF
>many|TRBD1|TRBJ1-2|TRBV7-9
TGTGCCAGCAGCTCGCCTGTATCAGGGGGCAACTATGGCTACACCTTC
CASSSPVSGGNYGYTF
>few|NA|TRBJ2-7|TRBV11-2
TGTGCCAGCAGCTTAGGAAGCTCCTACGAGCAGTACTTC
CASSLGSSYEQYF
>few|NA|TRBJ1-6|TRBV5-5
TGTGCCAGCAGCTTGGTGTCGGGTAACTTTGTGAATTCACCCCTCCACTTT
CASSLVSGNFVNSPLHF
>many|NA|TRBJ2-1|TRBV27
TGTGCCAGCAGTTTCCGGGAGAAGTACAATGAGCAGTTCTTC
CASSFREKYNEQFF
>many|TRBD1|TRBJ1-5|TRBV7-9
TGTGCCAGCAGCTTAGGTGACAGGGCTGGGCAGCCCCAGCATTTT
CASSLGDRAGQPQHF
>medium-sized|TRBD2|TRBJ2-2|TRBV19
TGTGCCAGTAGTACAACTAGCGGGAGGACGACCGGGGAGCTGTTTTTT
CASSTTSGRTTGELFF
>medium-sized|NA|TRBJ1-1|TRBV3-1
TGTGCCAGCACTAAAAGACCTAAGGGACTGATATTCAACACTGAAGCTTTCTTT
CASTKRPKGLIFNTEAFF
>many|TRBD1|TRBJ1-1|TRBV4-2
TGTGCCAGCAGCCATACCAGGGACAGGGGGCGAAACACTGAAGCTTTCTTT
CASSHTRDRGRNTEAFF
>NA|NA|TRBJ2-7|TRBV28
TGTGCCAGCAGCCACCTACTACCCGGGGCCTACGAGCAGTACTTC
CASSHLLPGAYEQYF
>NA|NA|TRBJ2-3|TRBV12-3/TRBV12-4
TGTGCCAGCAGTGGGTGGGGGACCACAGATACGCAGTATTTT
CASSGWGTTDTQYF
>many|NA|TRBJ1-5|TRBV7-9
TGTGCCAGCAGCGCTCTGACGGAGTATAGCAATCAGCCCCAGCATTTT
CASSALTEYSNQPQHF
>many|NA|TRBJ1-1|TRBV6-2/TRBV6-3
TGTGCCAGCAGTTACTCAGCGGGCAGGAACACTGAAGCTTTCTTT
CASSYSAGRNTEAFF
>many|TRBD1|TRBJ2-7|TRBV27
TGTGCCAGCAGTATCGACAGGGGCAATAGGGAGCAGTACTTC
CASSIDRGNREQYF
>NA|NA|TRBJ2-1|TRBV6-4
TGTGCCAGCAGTGACAGGCTAAACAATGAGCAGTTCTTC
CASSDRLNNEQFF
>many|TRBD1|TRBJ1-1|TRBV29-1
TGCAGCGCCGAACTCCTTGGACAGGGGAACACTGAAGCTTTCTTT
CSAELLGQGNTEAFF
>few|NA|TRBJ2-4|TRBV19
TGTGCCAGTAGTATAGATAAGGCAGGGAGGAACATTCAGTACTTC
CASSIDKAGRNIQYF
>few|NA|TRBJ2-7|TRBV6-1
TGTGCCAGCACCCCATGCCGGGACGGCTACGAGCAGTACTTC
CASTPCRDGYEQYF
>many|TRBD2|TRBJ2-1|TRBV20-1
TGCAGTGGCAGCGGCGGGAGGTTCTATGAGCAGTTCTTC
CSGSGGRFYEQFF
>many|NA|TRBJ2-7|TRBV10-3
TGTGCCATCGGGTCTTACGGGGTCAGGCCTTTCTCCTACGAGCAGTACTTC
CAIGSYGVRPFSYEQYF
>many|NA|TRBJ2-2|TRBV18
TGTGCCAGCTCAACATCGACAGGGAACACCGGGGAGCTGTTTTTT
CASSTSTGNTGELFF
>many|TRBD2|TRBJ2-1|TRBV7-2
TGTGCCAGCAGCGCCCATAGCGGGGTCTCCTACAATGAGCAGTTCTTC
CASSAHSGVSYNEQFF
>many|NA|TRBJ1-1|TRBV29-1
TGCAGCGTTGAGGAACAGGGAGGCACTGAAGCTTTCTTT
CSVEEQGGTEAFF
>NA|NA|TRBJ1-2|TRBV11-2
TGTGCCAGCAGCTTCGGGGGCTATGGCTACACCTTC
CASSFGGYGYTF
>medium-sized|TRBD1|TRBJ2-1|TRBV25-1
TGTGCCAGCTCAATACTGACAGGGACCCAGAGGAATGAGCAGTTCTTC
CASSILTGTQRNEQFF
>NA|NA|TRBJ2-5|TRBV15
TGTGCCGTAAACCGGGCAGAGACCCAGTACTTC
CAVNRAETQYF
>many|TRBD2|TRBJ2-2|TRBV28
TGTGCCAGCAGTTTACATACTAGCGCCGGGGAGCTGTTTTTT
CASSLHTSAGELFF
>many|TRBD2|TRBJ2-1|TRBV27
TGTGCCAGCAGTTCCGGACTAGCGGGAGGTTCAAAGGCCTACAATGAGCAGTTCTTC
CASSSGLAGGSKAYNEQFF